The 14 T cell receptor beta chains presented below share a single source sample, sequenced in a study of T cell repertoires in cytomegalovirus infection. One entry per CDR3 protein, called by TCRdb with MiXCR from the reads. The sample has some 940,000 distinct CDR3 sequences, roughly 31% seen once. These TCRs' antigens remain unknown. Sequencing used cultured CD8+ T cells from PBMCs, obtained from culture after CMV antigen stimulation. These receptors were collected from a human donor in good health (CMV status not recorded). Some clones in this sample may be carry-over from other donors' samples.

This clonotype was observed a handful of times. The gene calls are TRBV28 and TRBJ1-2, with a weak D call TRBD1 (5 bases). There are 14 residues in the CDR3. Germline values: CDR1 MDHEN, CDR2 SYDVKM. The V gene lost 3 bases and the J gene lost 4 bases, with 12 bases spanning the gap. CDR3: CASSFNGGGYGYTF. CDR3 DNA: TGTGCCAGCAGTTTCAACGGTGGGGGCTATGGCTACACCTTC.

The chain uses TRBV12-3 or TRBV12-4 and TRBJ2-3; a possible D gene is TRBD2 (7 bases). This CDR3 contains 15 residues. V lost 7 bases to trimming and J lost 3 bases, with 17 bases between them. DNA of the CDR3: TGTGCCAGCACTTACCGCGGGGGCAGTACAGATACGCAGTATTTT. It yields the protein CASTYRGGSTDTQYF.

A few counts support this clonotype. J is TRBJ1-5 and V is TRBV7-9; no reliable D call. This CDR3 has 14 amino acids. The V gene lost 5 bases and the J gene lost 6 bases, with 14 bases spanning the gap. Germline values: CDR1 SEHNR, CDR2 FQNEAQ (reference sequence). For the CDR3, the DNA is TGTGCCAGCAGCATCGGAAGATTGGGTCAGCCCCAGCATTTT. The encoded protein is CASSIGRLGQPQHF.

As regards this clonotype: This CDR3 is missing its conserved last phenylalanine or tryptophan, likely due to a read error. The chain is built from TRBV27 and TRBJ2-3, with a weak D call TRBD1 (5 bases). The V end was cut by 6 bases, the J end by 0 bases, with 7 bases between. Looked up from germline, CDR1 is MNHEY and CDR2 is SMNVEV (reference sequence). The CDR3 loop spans 13 amino acids. The CDR3 DNA reads TGTGCCAGCAGCAGGGCTAGCACAGATACGCAGTATTCT. Translated, it gives CASSRASTDTQYS.

The chain recombines TRBV6-6 with TRBJ2-1, with TRBD2 identical over 11 bases. V was pared by 3 bases and J by 5 bases, with 6 bases of the junction left unmatched. There are 16 residues in the CDR3. The germline gives CDR1 MNHNY, CDR2 SVGAGI (reference sequence). The CDR3 sequence: CASSYSIAGGNNEQFF. CDR3 nucleotides: TGTGCCAGCAGTTATTCTATAGCGGGGGGGAACAATGAGCAGTTCTTC.

This chain links TRBV5-1 with TRBJ2-2; TRBD1 aligns across 9 bases. J gave up 3 bases and V 3 bases, and 6 bases lay outside the gene matches. This CDR3 is 16 amino acids long. The germline CDR1 and CDR2 sequences are SGHRS and YFSETQ. The CDR3, as DNA: TGCGCCAGCAGCTGGGACAGGGCTGCTGACACCGGGGAGCTGTTTTTT. This codes for CASSWDRAADTGELFF. Full variable domain (remainder filled in from reference TRBV5-1 and TRBJ2-2): KAGVTQTPRYLIKTRGQQVTLSCSPISGHRSVSWYQQTPGQGLQFLFEYFSETQRNKGNFPGRFSGRQFSNSRSEMNVSTLELGDSALYLCASSWDRAADTGELFFGEGSRLTVL.

This chain uses TRBV9 with TRBJ2-3; TRBD2 matches at 10 bases. Germline CDR1 and CDR2: SGDLS and YYNGEE. The CDR3 is 16 amino acids. Germline trimming cut 4 bases from V and 3 bases from J; bases unmatched to any gene: 8. The CDR3 region is CASSLSTSGVTDTQYF. DNA of the CDR3: TGTGCCAGCAGCCTATCCACTAGCGGGGTTACAGATACGCAGTATTTT.

This clonotype was detected a few times. CDR3 sequence reads: CASSESVGGLSYEQYF. The CDR3 DNA reads as TGCGCCAGCAGTGAGTCGGTTGGGGGATTATCCTACGAGCAGTACTTC. The chain has TRBV10-2 and TRBJ2-7, with D perhaps matching TRBD1 or TRBD2 (5 bases each). V was clipped by 0 bases and J by 1 base, with 13 bases between them. This CDR3 is built from 16 residues. Germline-derived CDR1 and CDR2 are WSHSY and SAAADI.

V gene TRBV19 combines with J gene TRBJ2-1; 8 bases line up with TRBD2. V dropped 6 bases and J dropped 7; count of bases not matched to a gene: 8. The CDR3 covers 14 residues. Germline V CDR1 and CDR2: LNHDA, SQIVND (reference sequence). The CDR3 reads CASSLGGVFNEQFF. CDR3 DNA: TGTGCCAGTAGCCTCGGGGGGGTATTTAATGAGCAGTTCTTC. The variable domain in full, with the rest retrieved from reference TRBV19 and TRBJ2-1, is DGGITQSPKYLFRKEGQNVTLSCEQNLNHDAMYWYRQDPGQGLRLIYYSQIVNDFQKGDIAEGYSVSREKKESFPLTVTSAQKNPTAFYLCASSLGGVFNEQFFGPGTRLTVL.

This clonotype was picked up a small number of times. The chain has TRBV27 and TRBJ2-3, with D perhaps given as TRBD1 or TRBD2 (6 bases each). The CDR3 runs 17 residues. V was cut by 6 bases and J by 1 base, with 20 bases left in between. The germline CDR1 and CDR2 sequences are MNHEY and SMNVEV (reference sequence). The CDR3 nucleotides are TGTGCCAGCAGCCCCGCCGGGGGCCCGTTTCGCACAGATACGCAGTATTTT. This encodes CASSPAGGPFRTDTQYF.

The chain couples TRBV11-2 to TRBJ2-3; a possible D gene is TRBD2 (6 bases). Looked up from germline, CDR1 is SGHAT and CDR2 is FQNNGV. V was clipped by 1 base and J by 4 bases, with 12 bases between them. CDR3 length equals 15 residues. CDR3 sequence (DNA): TGTGCCAGCAGCTTAGTAGGAGGGGACTCAGATACGCAGTATTTT. Its translation: CASSLVGGDSDTQYF.

The rearrangement uses TRBV12-3 or TRBV12-4 and TRBJ1-1, with TRBD1 as a possible D gene (5 bases). V lost 6 bases, J lost 3 bases, and 17 bases lay in between. This CDR3 is 15 amino acids long. CDR3 DNA sequence: TGTGCCAGCAGCCCCAGTCGGGGCTGGGACACTGAAGCTTTCTTT. Translated, it gives CASSPSRGWDTEAFF.

This clonotype was picked up a small number of times. The genes are TRBV15 and TRBJ1-1; 10 positions match TRBD1. Trimming at V came to 0 bases and at J to 5 bases, leaving 9 bases not matched to a gene. The CDR3 is made up of 17 amino acids. Germline values: CDR1 LNHNV, CDR2 YYDKDF (reference sequence). The CDR3 loop is CATSRDRVDRGTTEAFF. The CDR3 coding sequence is TGTGCCACCAGCAGAGATCGCGTGGACAGGGGGACGACTGAAGCTTTCTTT.

In its sample, this clonotype was seen once. V is TRBV20-1 and J is TRBJ1-5; D unresolved. Germline lookup yields CDR1 DFQATT and CDR2 SNEGSKA (reference sequence). V was pared by 1 base and J by 1 base, with 5 bases between. This CDR3 comprises 13 residues. CDR3 bases: TGCAGTGCTAGAGTCTGGAGCAATCAGCCCCAGCATTTT. Its translation is CSARVWSNQPQHF.